The following is a T cell receptor (beta chain) sequence with its context. This clone was observed many times. There is no known antigen for this receptor. Qualities for individual bases were not recorded, and no much larger clone is one base off. None of the patients had been given any treatment before thyroid surgery. Using T-cell receptor beta sequencing, the researchers looked back retrospectively at clinical samples from patients, gathered between about 2012 and 2019. V lost 3 bases and J lost 2 bases; the stretch between them is 4 bases long. Taken from the germline V gene (reference sequence), the CDR1 and CDR2 loops are DFQATT and SNEGSKA. The CDR3 runs 11 amino acids, cysteine and phenylalanine included. Of the read, only the CDR3 DNA is kept; its 33 bases are in frame from base 1. Receptor amplification or capture employed PCR. The sequencer was an Illumina HiSeq 4000. High-throughput sequencing was used to profile the CDR3 region of the TCR beta-chain in every patient. On the authors' methods: CDR3 differences across clinicopathological groups were used to build a classifier for discriminating distant-metastatic papillary thyroid cancer patients. The Shannon index was used to assess repertoire diversity, and the Morisita-Horn index was used to assess tumor-blood repertoire similarity. The public reads were run again by TCRdb, first through fastp at Q25 and then through MiXCR, and only productive beta chains were kept. The V and J calls follow TCRdb's processing rather than the paper's. The sample table holds fewer than 7,000 clones, of which 25% to 40% were seen once. The top ten clonotypes cover about 44% of the sample.

These data originate in a study of metastatic and nonmetastatic thyroid tumors (dated by TCRdb to 2018 to 2021). Background for the entire study: Repertoires from peripheral blood and from tumor or nodule tissue samples of malignant and benign thyroid patients were compared. What the work shows at the level of the full study, not this receptor alone: In both blood and tumor samples, malignant tumors were reported to have significantly higher TCR beta diversity than benign nodules.

The specimen was tumor tissue. In this chain, TRBV20-1 is recombined with TRBJ1-1; the D gene lacks a confident call. The clonotype comes from a female donor with papillary thyroid cancer or a benign thyroid nodule (not recorded which). Some clones in this sample may be carry-over from other donors' samples. For the CDR3, the sequence is CSASHNTEAFF. The DNA reads TGCAGTGCTAGCCACAACACTGAAGCTTTCTTT.